The rows below give T cell receptor beta chains drawn from one sample of a study of blood T cell repertoires in COVID-19. The assay was immunoSEQ multiplex PCR, and TCRdb's table has in-frame clones only and misses some. The sample lists under 250,000 clones; over 75% were seen once. What was sequenced was peripheral blood. The source of these receptors is a man aged 45-65 years with COVID-19, enrolled during active disease. CDR3s leave out the opening cysteine and the closing phenylalanine or tryptophan. Each record gives: V gene, CDR3 protein.

TRBV9 | ASSVAVMGGRALDTGELF
TRBV6-1 | ASSERGRGANTGELF
TRBV19 | ASSITGGNGYT
TRBV6-2/TRBV6-3 | ASSSTGTYEQY
TRBV18 | ASSPRLAGSDEQF
TRBV6-6 | ASNGLTSGRRYEQY
TRBV6-5 | ASSLSTGGEAF
TRBV3-1/TRBV3-2 | ASSHGTGEVYEQY
TRBV15 | ATSIQDNTGELF
TRBV9 | ASSVRGDNQPQH
TRBV28 | ASSLYSSEQY
TRBV28 | ASSFQWVGVSGYHGYT
TRBV27 | ASSPLDRVSYEQY
TRBV6-5 | ASSTPRGAKNIQY
TRBV9 | ASSSTGTEVGETQY
TRBV5-1 | ASSFSDSYEQY
TRBV28 | ASSILTSGVLYEQY
TRBV5-8 | ASSLGQNQPQH
TRBV19 | ASSKKRLANEKLF
TRBV10-2 | ASSSWGDSFNQPQH
TRBV29-1 | SVAGLAKETQY
TRBV19 | ASSRQSTDTQY
TRBV11-3 | ASSSTGGYNEQF
TRBV28 | ASRVTDTNQPQH
TRBV9 | ASSVGVSGGDNEQF
TRBV5-1 | ASSLQDTRFSYEQY
TRBV27 | ASSFSGKYYEQY
TRBV7-2 | ASSLYPPSGGASTDTQY
TRBV9 | ASSIRQGANTGELF
TRBV4-3 | ASSQGDRDYEQY
TRBV5-6 | ASNPQGLAGWTQY